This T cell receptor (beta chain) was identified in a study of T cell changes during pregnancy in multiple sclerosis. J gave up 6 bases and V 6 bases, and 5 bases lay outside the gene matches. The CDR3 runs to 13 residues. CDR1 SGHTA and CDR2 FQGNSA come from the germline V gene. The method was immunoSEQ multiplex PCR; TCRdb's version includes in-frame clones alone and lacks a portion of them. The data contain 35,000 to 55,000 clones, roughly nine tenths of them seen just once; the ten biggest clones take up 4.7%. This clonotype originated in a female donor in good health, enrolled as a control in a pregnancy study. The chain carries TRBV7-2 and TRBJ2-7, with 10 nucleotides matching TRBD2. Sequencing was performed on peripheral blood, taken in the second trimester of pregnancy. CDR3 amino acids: CASRLAGEGEQYF. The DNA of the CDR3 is TGTGCCAGCAGGCTAGCGGGAGAAGGCGAGCAGTACTTC.